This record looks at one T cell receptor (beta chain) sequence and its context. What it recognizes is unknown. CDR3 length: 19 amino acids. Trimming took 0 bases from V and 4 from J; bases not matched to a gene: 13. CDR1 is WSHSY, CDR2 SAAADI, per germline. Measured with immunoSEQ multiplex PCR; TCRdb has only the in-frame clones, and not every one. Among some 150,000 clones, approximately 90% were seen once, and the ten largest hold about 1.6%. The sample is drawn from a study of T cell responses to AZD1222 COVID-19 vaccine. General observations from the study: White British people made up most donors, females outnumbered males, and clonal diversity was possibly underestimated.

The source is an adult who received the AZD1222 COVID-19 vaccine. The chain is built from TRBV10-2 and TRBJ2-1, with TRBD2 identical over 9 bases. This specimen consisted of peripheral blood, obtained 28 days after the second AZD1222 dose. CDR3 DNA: TGCGCCAGCAGTGAGTCGATGGCGGCTAGCGGGGTTTTTTACAATGAGCAGTTCTTC. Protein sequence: CASSESMAASGVFYNEQFF.